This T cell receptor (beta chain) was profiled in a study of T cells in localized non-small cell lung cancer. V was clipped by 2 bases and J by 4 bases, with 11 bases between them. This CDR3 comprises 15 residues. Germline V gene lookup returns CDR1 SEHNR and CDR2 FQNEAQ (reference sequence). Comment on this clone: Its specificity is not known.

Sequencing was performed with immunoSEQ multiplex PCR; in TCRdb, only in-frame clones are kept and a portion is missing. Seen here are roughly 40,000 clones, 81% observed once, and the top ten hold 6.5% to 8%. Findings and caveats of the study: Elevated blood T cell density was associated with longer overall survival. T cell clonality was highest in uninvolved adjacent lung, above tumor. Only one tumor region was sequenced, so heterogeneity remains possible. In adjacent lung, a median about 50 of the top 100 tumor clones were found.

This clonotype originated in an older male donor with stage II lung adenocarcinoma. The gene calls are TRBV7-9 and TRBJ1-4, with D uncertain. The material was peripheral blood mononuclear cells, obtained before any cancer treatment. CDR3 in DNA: TGTGCCAGCAGCTTACCAGTAAGGGATAATGAAAAACTGTTTTTT. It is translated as CASSLPVRDNEKLFF.